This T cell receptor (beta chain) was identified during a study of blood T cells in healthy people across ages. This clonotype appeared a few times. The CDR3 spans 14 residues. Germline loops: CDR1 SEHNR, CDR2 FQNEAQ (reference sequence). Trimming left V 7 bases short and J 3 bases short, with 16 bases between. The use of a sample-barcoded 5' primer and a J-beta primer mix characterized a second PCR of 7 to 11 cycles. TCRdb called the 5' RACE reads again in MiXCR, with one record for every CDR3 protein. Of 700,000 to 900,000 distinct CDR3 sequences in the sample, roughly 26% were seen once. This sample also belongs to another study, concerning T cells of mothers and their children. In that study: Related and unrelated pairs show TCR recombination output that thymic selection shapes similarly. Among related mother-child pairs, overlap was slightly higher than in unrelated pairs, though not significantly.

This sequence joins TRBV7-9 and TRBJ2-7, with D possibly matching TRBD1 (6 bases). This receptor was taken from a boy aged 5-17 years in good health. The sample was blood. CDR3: CASTHRGQSYEQYF. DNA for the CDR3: TGTGCCAGCACCCACCGGGGACAAAGCTACGAGCAGTACTTC.